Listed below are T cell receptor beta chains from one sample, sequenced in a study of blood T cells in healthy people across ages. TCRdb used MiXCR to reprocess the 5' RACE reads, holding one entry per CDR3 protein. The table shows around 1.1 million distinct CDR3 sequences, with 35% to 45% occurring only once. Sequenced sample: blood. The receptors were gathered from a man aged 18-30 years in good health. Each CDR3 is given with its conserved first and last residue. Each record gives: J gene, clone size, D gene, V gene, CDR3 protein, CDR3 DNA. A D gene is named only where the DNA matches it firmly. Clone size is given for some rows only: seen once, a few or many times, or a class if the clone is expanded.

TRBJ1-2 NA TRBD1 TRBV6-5 CASSYFRDRGYTF TGTGCCAGCAGTTACTTCCGGGACAGGGGCTACACCTTC
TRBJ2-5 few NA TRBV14 CASSQGTWYQETQYF TGTGCCAGCAGCCAAGGAACCTGGTACCAAGAGACCCAGTACTTC
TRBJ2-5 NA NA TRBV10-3 CAISESTDKKTQYF TGTGCCATCAGTGAGTCGACTGATAAGAAGACCCAGTACTTC
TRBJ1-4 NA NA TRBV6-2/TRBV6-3 CASTNPRDGKNEKLFF TGTGCCAGCACCAACCCCCGGGACGGAAAAAATGAAAAACTGTTTTTT
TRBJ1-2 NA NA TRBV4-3 CASSLENHYGYTF TGCGCCAGCAGCCTTGAAAACCACTATGGCTACACCTTC
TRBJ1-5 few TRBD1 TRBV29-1 CSVADRGSFQPQHF TGCAGCGTCGCAGACAGGGGAAGCTTTCAGCCCCAGCATTTT
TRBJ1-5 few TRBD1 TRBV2 CASSEHRGLGQPQHF TGTGCCAGCAGTGAGCACAGGGGGCTTGGTCAGCCCCAGCATTTT
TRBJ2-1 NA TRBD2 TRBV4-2 CASSQEGGRYNEQFF TGTGCCAGCAGCCAAGAAGGCGGGAGGTACAATGAGCAGTTCTTC
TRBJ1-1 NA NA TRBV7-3 CASSLNGEWTEAFF TGTGCCAGCAGCTTAAACGGAGAGTGGACTGAAGCTTTCTTT
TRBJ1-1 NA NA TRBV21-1 CASSDPLDSSNTEAFF TGTGCCAGCAGCGACCCTTTAGACAGCTCGAACACTGAAGCTTTCTTT
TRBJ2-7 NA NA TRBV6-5 CASTAERAEDEQYF TGTGCCAGCACCGCCGAGAGGGCTGAGGATGAGCAGTACTTC
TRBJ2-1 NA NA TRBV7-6 CASSWKHQGSRYNEQFF TGTGCCAGCAGCTGGAAGCACCAGGGATCGCGTTACAATGAGCAGTTCTTC
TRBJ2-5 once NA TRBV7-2 CASSLVVGGETQYF TGTGCCAGCAGCTTAGTTGTGGGTGGAGAGACCCAGTACTTC
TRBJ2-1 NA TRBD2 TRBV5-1 CASSLLTSGGALGSYNEQFF TGCGCCAGCAGCCTACTAACTAGCGGGGGGGCCTTAGGCTCCTACAATGAGCAGTTCTTC
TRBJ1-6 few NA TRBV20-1 CSASGQDTYNSPLHF TGCAGTGCTAGCGGCCAGGATACGTATAATTCACCCCTCCACTTT
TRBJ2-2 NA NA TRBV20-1 CSARARWQTGELFF TGCAGTGCTAGGGCCAGGTGGCAGACCGGGGAGCTGTTTTTT
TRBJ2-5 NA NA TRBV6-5 CASGYSTSQETQYF TGTGCCAGCGGTTACTCGACAAGCCAAGAGACCCAGTACTTC
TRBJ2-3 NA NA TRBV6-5 CASSYTRADTQYF TGTGCCAGCAGTTACACCAGAGCAGATACGCAGTATTTT
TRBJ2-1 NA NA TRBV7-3 CASSPQRVSSYNEQFF TGTGCCAGCAGCCCCCAGCGGGTGAGCTCCTACAATGAGCAGTTCTTC
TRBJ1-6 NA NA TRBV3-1 CASSQGLARTSPLHF TGTGCCAGCAGCCAAGGTCTGGCCCGAACCTCACCCCTCCACTTT
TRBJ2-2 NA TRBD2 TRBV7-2 CASSLSGSRISGELFF TGTGCCAGCAGCCTTAGCGGGTCGCGGATTAGCGGGGAGCTGTTTTTT
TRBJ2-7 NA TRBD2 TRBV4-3 CASSPSSGGLNEQYF TGCGCCAGCAGCCCCTCTAGCGGGGGTTTAAATGAGCAGTACTTC
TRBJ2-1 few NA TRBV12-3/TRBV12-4 CASRALGRNNEQFF TGTGCCAGCCGAGCCTTGGGCAGAAACAATGAGCAGTTCTTC
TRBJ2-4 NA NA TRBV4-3 CASSPTRVTGLRNIQYF TGCGCCAGCAGCCCCACCCGGGTTACAGGCCTTAGAAACATTCAGTACTTC